This T cell receptor (beta chain) comes out of a study of blood T cell repertoires in COVID-19. On the study more broadly: Samples representing acute and convalescent COVID-19 were sourced from the United States, Italy and Spain. PBMCs, B-cell-depleted T cells, or T cells provided the cDNA or gDNA that made up the material.

Measured with immunoSEQ multiplex PCR; TCRdb has only the in-frame clones, and not every one. Seen here are hundreds of thousands of clones, roughly nine tenths observed once, and the top ten hold over 6%. Trimming took 5 bases from V and 4 from J, leaving 15 bases between them. The V gene's germline CDR1 is LGHNA and CDR2 YSLEER. The CDR3 is made up of 15 amino acids. Recruits, aged about 18 to 100 years, lived in 24 US areas. Clinical history reported by participants formed the basis on which cohorts were assigned. The chain combines TRBV4-3 with TRBJ1-3; the D is unclear. The TCR sequence derives from a woman aged 40 to 50 who had recovered from COVID-19. Sequenced sample: PBMCs or T cells enriched from blood (not recorded which). The DNA for the CDR3 is TGCGCCAGCAGCAGCGAACCGGCAGACGGAAACACCATATATTTT. As protein: CASSSEPADGNTIYF.